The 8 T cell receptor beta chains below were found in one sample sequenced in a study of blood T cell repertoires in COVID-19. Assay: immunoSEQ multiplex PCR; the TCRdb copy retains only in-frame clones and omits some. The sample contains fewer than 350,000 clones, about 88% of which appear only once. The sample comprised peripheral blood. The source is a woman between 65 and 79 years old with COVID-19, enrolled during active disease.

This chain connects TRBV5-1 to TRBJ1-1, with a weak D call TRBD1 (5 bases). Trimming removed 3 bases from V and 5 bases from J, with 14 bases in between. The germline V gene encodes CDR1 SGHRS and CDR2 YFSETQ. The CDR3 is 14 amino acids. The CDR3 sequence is CASSWQGLGTEAFF. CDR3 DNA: TGCGCCAGCAGCTGGCAGGGCCTGGGGACTGAAGCTTTCTTT.

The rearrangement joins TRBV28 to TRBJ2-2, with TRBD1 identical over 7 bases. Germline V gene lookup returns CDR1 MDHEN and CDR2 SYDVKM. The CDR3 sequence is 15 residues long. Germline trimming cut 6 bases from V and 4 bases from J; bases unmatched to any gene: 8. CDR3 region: CASRGQDLRTGELFF. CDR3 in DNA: TGTGCCAGCAGAGGACAGGATTTACGCACCGGGGAGCTGTTTTTT. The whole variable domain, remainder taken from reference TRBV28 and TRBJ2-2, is DVKVTQSSRYLVKRTGEKVFLECVQDMDHENMFWYRQDPGLGLRLIYFSYDVKMKEKGDIPEGYSVSREKKERFSLILESASTNQTSMYLCASRGQDLRTGELFFGEGSRLTVL.

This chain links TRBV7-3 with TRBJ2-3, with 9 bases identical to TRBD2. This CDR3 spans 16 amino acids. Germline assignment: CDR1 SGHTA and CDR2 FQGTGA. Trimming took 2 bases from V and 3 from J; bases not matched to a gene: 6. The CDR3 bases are TGTGCCAGCAGCTTACCCGGGACTAGCTATACAGATACGCAGTATTTT. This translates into CASSLPGTSYTDTQYF.

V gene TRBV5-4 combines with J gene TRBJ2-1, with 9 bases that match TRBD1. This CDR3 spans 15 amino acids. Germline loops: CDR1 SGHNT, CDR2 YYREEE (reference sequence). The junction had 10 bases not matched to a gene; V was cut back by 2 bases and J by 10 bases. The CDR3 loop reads CASSLSGTGSSEQFF. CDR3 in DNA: TGTGCCAGCAGCTTAAGTGGGACAGGGTCGTCGGAGCAGTTCTTC.

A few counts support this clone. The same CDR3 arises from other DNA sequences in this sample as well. CDR3 sequence reads: CAISEDSLYGYTF. The CDR3 DNA reads as TGTGCCATCAGTGAGGACAGCCTCTATGGCTACACCTTC. The rearrangement links TRBV10-3 to TRBJ1-2, with a possible D match to TRBD1 (5 bases). The CDR3 covers 13 residues. From germline, CDR1 is ENHRY and CDR2 SYGVKD. Trimming pared 2 bases from V and 4 bases from J, leaving 8 bases between.

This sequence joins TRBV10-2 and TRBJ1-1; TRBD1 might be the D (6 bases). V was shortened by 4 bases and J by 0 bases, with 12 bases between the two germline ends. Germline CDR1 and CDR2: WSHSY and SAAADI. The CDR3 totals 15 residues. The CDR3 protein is CASSASQGLNTEAFF. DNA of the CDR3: TGCGCCAGCAGTGCTTCTCAGGGGTTGAACACTGAAGCTTTCTTT.

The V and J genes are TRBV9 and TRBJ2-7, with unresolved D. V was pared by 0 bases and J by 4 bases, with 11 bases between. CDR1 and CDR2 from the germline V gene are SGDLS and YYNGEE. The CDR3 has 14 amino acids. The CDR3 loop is CASSVEAESYEQYF. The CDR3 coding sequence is TGTGCCAGCAGCGTAGAAGCCGAGAGTTACGAGCAGTACTTC.

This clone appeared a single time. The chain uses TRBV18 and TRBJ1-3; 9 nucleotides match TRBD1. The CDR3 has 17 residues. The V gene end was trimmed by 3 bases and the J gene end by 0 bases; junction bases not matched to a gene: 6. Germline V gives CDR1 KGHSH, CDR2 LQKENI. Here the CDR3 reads CASSPTGDRASGNTIYF. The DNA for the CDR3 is TGTGCCAGCTCACCTACCGGGGACAGGGCCTCTGGAAACACCATATATTTT.